These 8 T cell receptor beta chains were sequenced from one sample in a study of blood T cell repertoires in COVID-19. Sequencing used immunoSEQ multiplex PCR; TCRdb keeps in-frame clones, though not all of them. The sample has 25,000 to 35,000 clones, 55% to 75% seen once; the top ten hold around 21%. The sample consisted of peripheral blood. The receptors were sampled from a boy younger than 10 with active or convalescent COVID-19.

The chain combines TRBV11-2 with TRBJ1-6, with TRBD1 matching 9 bases. V was pared by 0 bases and J by 12 bases, with 3 bases of the junction left unmatched. The germline V gene encodes CDR1 SGHAT and CDR2 FQNNGV. This CDR3 comprises 14 residues. The chain's CDR3 is CASSLEPGQGPLHF. The CDR3, as DNA: TGTGCCAGCAGCTTAGAACCGGGACAGGGACCCCTCCACTTT.

By its share, this clone is large (0.1 to 1%). The V call is TRBV6-2 or TRBV6-3, the J call TRBJ1-5; 8 bases fit TRBD1. This CDR3 has 14 amino acids. Germline V gene lookup returns CDR1 MNHEY and CDR2 SVGEGT. Trimming cost V 4 bases and J 4 bases; bases outside gene matches: 3. CDR3 sequence: CASSWTGRNQPQHF. The CDR3 bases are TGTGCCAGCAGTTGGACAGGGAGGAATCAGCCCCAGCATTTT.

By proportion, this clone is medium-sized. The same CDR3 is also encoded by other DNA sequences in this sample. The V and J genes are TRBV5-4 and TRBJ2-1; D perhaps matches TRBD1 (6 bases). The CDR3 sequence is 15 residues long. The ends were cut back, 0 bases at V and 4 bases at J, with 11 bases in the middle. Per germline, CDR1 SGHNT and CDR2 YYREEE (reference sequence). The CDR3 DNA sequence: TGTGCCAGCAGCTTGGACCGGGACACGTACAATGAGCAGTTCTTC. Its protein product is CASSLDRDTYNEQFF.

The chain couples TRBV6-2 or TRBV6-3 to TRBJ2-1; 8 nucleotides agree with TRBD1. The trim removed 6 bases at V and 14 bases at J, leaving 6 bases unmatched. CDR1 and CDR2 from the germline V gene are MNHEY and SVGEGT. The CDR3 has 11 amino acids. CDR3 nucleotides: TGTGCCAGCAGCGCCGGGACAGGAGAGTTCTTC. Protein: CASSAGTGEFF.

The V gene is TRBV28, the J gene TRBJ1-6, with 7 bases identical to TRBD1. V lost 8 bases and J lost 7; bases outside the gene matches: 8. This CDR3 is built from 14 residues. Germline-derived CDR1 and CDR2 are MDHEN and SYDVKM. CDR3 sequence reads: CASWPGQQNSPLHF. Here the CDR3 DNA reads TGTGCCAGCTGGCCGGGACAGCAGAATTCACCCCTCCACTTT.

This chain connects TRBV13 to TRBJ2-7; TRBD1 aligns across 7 bases. This CDR3 contains 14 residues. The germline gives CDR1 PRHDT, CDR2 FYEKMQ (reference sequence). The junction had 4 bases not matched to a gene; V was cut back by 5 bases and J by 0 bases. This CDR3 is CASSQYRGSYEQYF. The CDR3 region has the DNA TGTGCCAGCAGCCAGTACAGGGGCTCCTACGAGCAGTACTTC. Filled out from reference TRBV13 and TRBJ2-7, the complete variable domain reads AAGVIQSPRHLIKEKRETATLKCYPIPRHDTVYWYQQGPGQDPQFLISFYEKMQSDKGSIPDRFSAQQFSDYHSELNMSSLELGDSALYFCASSQYRGSYEQYFGPGTRLTVT.

This clone was recorded only once. V gene TRBV2 combines with J gene TRBJ2-2; a possible D gene is TRBD1 (6 bases). From germline, CDR1 is SNHLY and CDR2 FYNNEI. Deletions cut 2 bases from V and 6 bases from J, with 13 bases between. The CDR3 spans 15 residues. CDR3 sequence reads: CASSEQTKGAGELFF. The CDR3 nucleotides read TGTGCCAGCAGTGAACAGACAAAGGGGGCCGGGGAGCTGTTTTTT.

CDR3 protein: CAWTMYLGGGIIINQPQHF. As DNA, the CDR3 is TGTGCCTGGACCATGTACTTAGGGGGGGGGATTATAATCAATCAGCCCCAGCATTTT. The chain is built from TRBV30 and TRBJ1-5; TRBD1 is a possible D gene (6 bases). Trimming shortened V by 4 bases and J by 3 bases, and 28 bases separated the two germline ends. Germline CDR1 and CDR2: GTSNPN and SVGIG (reference sequence). The CDR3 runs 19 residues.